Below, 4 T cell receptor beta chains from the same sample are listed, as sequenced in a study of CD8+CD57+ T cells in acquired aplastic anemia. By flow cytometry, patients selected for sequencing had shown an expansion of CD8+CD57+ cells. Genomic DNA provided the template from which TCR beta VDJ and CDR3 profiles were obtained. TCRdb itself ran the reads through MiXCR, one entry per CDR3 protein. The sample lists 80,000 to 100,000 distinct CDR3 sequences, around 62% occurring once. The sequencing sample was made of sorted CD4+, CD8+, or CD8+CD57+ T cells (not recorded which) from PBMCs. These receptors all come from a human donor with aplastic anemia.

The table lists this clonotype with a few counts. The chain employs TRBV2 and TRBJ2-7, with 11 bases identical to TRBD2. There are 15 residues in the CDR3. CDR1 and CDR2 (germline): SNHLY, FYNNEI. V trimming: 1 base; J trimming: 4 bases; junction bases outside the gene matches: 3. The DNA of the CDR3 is TGTGCCAGCAGTGAAGGACTAGCGGGGACATACGAGCAGTACTTC. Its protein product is CASSEGLAGTYEQYF.

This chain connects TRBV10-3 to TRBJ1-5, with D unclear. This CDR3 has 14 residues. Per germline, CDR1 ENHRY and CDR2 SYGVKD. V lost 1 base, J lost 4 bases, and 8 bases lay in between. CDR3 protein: CAISEWGGNQPQHF. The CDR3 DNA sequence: TGTGCCATCAGTGAGTGGGGTGGAAATCAGCCCCAGCATTTT.

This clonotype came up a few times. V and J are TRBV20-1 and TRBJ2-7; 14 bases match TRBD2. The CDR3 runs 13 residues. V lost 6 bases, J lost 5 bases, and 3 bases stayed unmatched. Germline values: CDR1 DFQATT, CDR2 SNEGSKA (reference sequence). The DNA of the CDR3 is TGCAGTGCAGGGGGACTAGCGGGAGACGAGCAGTACTTC. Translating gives CSAGGLAGDEQYF.

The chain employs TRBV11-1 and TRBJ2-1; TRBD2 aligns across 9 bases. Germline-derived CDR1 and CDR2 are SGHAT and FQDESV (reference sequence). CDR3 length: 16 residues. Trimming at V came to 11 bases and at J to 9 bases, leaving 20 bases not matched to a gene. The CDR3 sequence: CAVLEGGRAELGEQFF. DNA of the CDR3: TGTGCCGTCCTCGAAGGCGGGAGGGCCGAGTTAGGTGAGCAGTTCTTC.